The T cell receptor beta chain under discussion was sequenced for a study of cytomegalovirus exposure and HLA in healthy donors. The study's findings and limits: Rarity marked most TCR sequences, yet some public TCRs occurred in many donors. HLA alleles showed associations with 15,000 to 20,000 TCR beta sequences in a later analysis, at a 0.05 false discovery rate.

Germline V gene lookup returns CDR1 SGHTA and CDR2 FQGNSA. This CDR3 region has 19 residues. V lost 5 bases, J lost 9 bases, and 29 bases lay in between. PCR employed 60 Vbeta and 13 Jbeta primers. TCRdb's table, derived via immunoSEQ multiplex PCR, lists solely in-frame clones and lacks some. The repertoire holds around 100,000 clones, with 50% to 70% as singletons. Points on this clone: The target antigen is unknown.

The TCR sequence derives from a man aged 25-45 years in good health and CMV-seropositive. Input material: PBMCs. The chain combines TRBV7-2 with TRBJ1-6; D might be TRBD1 (6 bases). Written as DNA, the CDR3 is TGTGCCAGCAGCAACCCGCTGGGGGCCTCCTCCCAATACGGTTCACCCCTCCACTTT. This codes for CASSNPLGASSQYGSPLHF.